This note documents a single T cell receptor (beta chain) sequence. This clone showed up just a few times. It has no known antigen specificity. No clone much larger than this one lies a single base away; base qualities are absent. Read against the paper, the sample's time point label means: recipient sample about 28 days before transplant, after cytoreduction. Recipient blood was collected about 28 days before transplant and at days 30, 100 and 180 after transplant. Using Nuclei Lysis Solution, genomic DNA was extracted from unfractionated peripheral blood mononuclear cells that were either fresh or cryopreserved. This entry belongs to a study of T cell clonotyping in hematopoietic cell transplantation (dated by TCRdb to the early 2020s). Concerning the study at large: Pretransplant recipient samples were obtained after cytoreduction. In the study, over a hundred blood samples were gathered from a few dozen consecutive transplant recipients and their related donors. Recruitment of patients ran from late 2015 to January 2017, and follow-up continued until September 2020 or until death.

Findings and caveats that apply to the study as a whole: Broader posttransplant TCR repertoire diversity was predicted by donor and pretransplant recipient Inverse Simpson Index values. Recipient repertoires showed only a small fraction of overlap with donor repertoires, and over 95% appeared de novo at the given depth. Recipient TCR diversity fell after transplant, with pathologically expanded clonotypes rising progressively from day 30 to day 180. The sample size was limited, and because cells were not sorted, the contributions of CD4 and CD8 repertoires could not be separated.

The germline V gene encodes CDR1 LNHDA and CDR2 SQIVND (reference sequence). The junction shows trimming of 5 bases on V and 3 bases on J, plus 10 bases between the germline ends. The CDR3 covers 13 residues, taking in both the cysteine and the phenylalanine. The only DNA kept is the CDR3, 39 bases in frame from the first base. TCR beta CDR3 regions were amplified from genomic DNA with the immunoSEQ assay, a bias-controlled multiplex PCR using V- and J-specific primers. In a second PCR step, the CDR3 amplicons were tagged with a proprietary barcode plus Illumina adapter sequences. CDR3 libraries were sequenced on an Illumina MiSeq instrument. The paper's data handling went like this. Export and quality control were handled in immunoSEQ Analyzer 3.0, while downstream analyses relied on R Bioconductor and Immunarch. Only productive rearrangements within the normalized downsampled data set were used in the calculation of repertoire metrics. In the normalized cohort, a clonotype counted as pathologically expanded if the clonotype was larger than 5 templates. The Inverse Simpson Index served as the measure of repertoire diversity. CMV-specificity analyses were carried out on the non-normalized data set to capture all clonotypes. The clones in this table, taken by TCRdb from immuneACCESS, are in-frame only. Not every clone is retained; where verified, under half of the shortfall comes from an unresolved V gene, and the cause of the rest is unknown. V and J calls and clone size follow that table, whereas D and trimming were derived from the DNA. In all, the sample holds fewer than 15,000 clones, and approximately 88% of those were seen once. The top ten hold 16% of the sample.

The sequence links TRBV19 to TRBJ1-1; matching of 5 bases hints at TRBD1 as the D gene. The TCR originated in a man between 60 and 75 years old with acute myeloid leukemia. Some clones in this sample may be carry-over from other donors' samples. The sequences come from peripheral blood mononuclear cells, collected before stem cell transplant. The DNA sequence is as follows: TGTGCCAGTAGTTGGGACCGGTACACTGAAGCTTTCTTT. The encoded protein is CASSWDRYTEAFF.